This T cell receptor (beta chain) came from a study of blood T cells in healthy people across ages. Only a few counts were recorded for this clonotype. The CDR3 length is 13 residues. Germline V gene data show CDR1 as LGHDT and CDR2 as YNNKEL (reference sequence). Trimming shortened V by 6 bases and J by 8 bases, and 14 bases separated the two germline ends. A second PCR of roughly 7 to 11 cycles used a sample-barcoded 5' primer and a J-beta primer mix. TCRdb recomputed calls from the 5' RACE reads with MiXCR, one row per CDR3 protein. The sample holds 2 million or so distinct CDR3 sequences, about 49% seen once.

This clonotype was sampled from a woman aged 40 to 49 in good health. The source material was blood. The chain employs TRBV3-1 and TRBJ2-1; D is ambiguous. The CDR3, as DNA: TGTGCCAGCAGTTTTATCCCCGGGTATGAGCAGTTCTTC. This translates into CASSFIPGYEQFF.